These 13 T cell receptor beta chains were sequenced from one sample in a study of blood T cell repertoires in COVID-19. The method was immunoSEQ multiplex PCR; TCRdb's version includes in-frame clones alone and lacks a portion of them. There are some 160,000 clones in the sample; around 83% occur only once, and roughly 18% lies in the top ten. The specimen was peripheral blood. The receptors originated from a woman aged 65 to 85 who had recovered from COVID-19.

In this sample, this clone turned up a few times. V usage is TRBV19 and J usage is TRBJ1-5, with D hard to call. This CDR3 has 15 residues. Deletions cut 1 base from V and 3 bases from J, with 10 bases between. The germline gives CDR1 LNHDA, CDR2 SQIVND (reference sequence). This CDR3 is CASSIGGSLNQPQHF. The CDR3 nucleotides read TGTGCCAGTAGTATAGGAGGCAGTCTCAATCAGCCCCAGCATTTT.

CDR3 DNA sequence: TGTGCCAGCAGCTTATCGGGGAGGGGAGATACGCAGTATTTT. Its protein is CASSLSGRGDTQYF. This rearrangement joins TRBV5-4 to TRBJ2-3, with 7 bases lining up with TRBD2. This CDR3 is built from 14 residues. V lost 2 bases to trimming and J lost 5 bases; unmatched junction nucleotides: 5. Germline V gene lookup returns CDR1 SGHNT and CDR2 YYREEE (reference sequence).

This chain uses TRBV11-3 with TRBJ2-5; 7 bases fit TRBD2. This CDR3 has 15 amino acids. Germline V lookup: CDR1 SGHNT, CDR2 YENEEA. J gave up 4 bases and V 5 bases, and 10 bases lay outside the gene matches. DNA of the CDR3: TGTGCCAGCAGCCGTTTTTCCGGCGGGGGAGAGACCCAGTACTTC. It codes for CASSRFSGGGETQYF.

CDR3 DNA: TGCGCCAGCAGCTTGGCTACGATTGCACAGGGACCTGAAGCTTTCTTT. The encoded protein is CASSLATIAQGPEAFF. The genes are TRBV5-1 and TRBJ1-1; D might be TRBD1 (6 bases). From germline, CDR1 is SGHRS and CDR2 YFSETQ. V lost 0 bases and J 6 bases, leaving 18 bases between the germline ends. This CDR3 is built from 16 residues. The full variable domain, its missing parts supplied by reference TRBV5-1 and TRBJ1-1, is KAGVTQTPRYLIKTRGQQVTLSCSPISGHRSVSWYQQTPGQGLQFLFEYFSETQRNKGNFPGRFSGRQFSNSRSEMNVSTLELGDSALYLCASSLATIAQGPEAFFGQGTRLTVV.

This chain uses TRBV13 with TRBJ1-2, with D possibly matching TRBD1 (5 bases). Germline CDR1 is PRHDT and CDR2 is FYEKMQ (reference sequence). The CDR3 sequence is 13 residues long. V was shortened by 5 bases and J by 8 bases, with 15 bases between the two germline ends. The CDR3 sequence is CASSKQQASGYTF. In DNA, the CDR3 is TGTGCCAGCAGCAAACAACAGGCGTCCGGCTACACCTTC.

The chain links TRBV5-6 to TRBJ2-1; 7 bases map to TRBD1. V was pared by 0 bases and J by 9 bases, with 6 bases of the junction left unmatched. This CDR3 is built from 14 residues. Germline-derived CDR1 and CDR2 are SGHDT and YYEEEE. The CDR3 loop reads CASSLGRGLGEQFF. The CDR3 DNA reads as TGTGCCAGCAGCTTGGGTAGGGGGCTCGGTGAGCAGTTCTTC.

The count of this clone is one. This chain uses TRBV18 with TRBJ2-7; 11 positions match TRBD1. There are 15 residues in the CDR3. Germline CDR1 is KGHSH and CDR2 is LQKENI. The V segment lost 0 bases and the J segment 7 bases; nucleotides outside the gene matches: 5. DNA for the CDR3: TGTGCCAGCTCACCACCGTTTGGGACAGGGGGAGAGCAGTACTTC. It codes for CASSPPFGTGGEQYF.

The gene calls are TRBV5-1 and TRBJ1-4, with D perhaps TRBD1 (6 bases). Germline CDR1 reads SGHRS; CDR2 reads YFSETQ. This CDR3 is built from 18 residues. Trimming pared 6 bases from V and 2 bases from J, leaving 23 bases between. The CDR3 nucleotides are TGCGCCAGCACCCTATCGGGGGGCCCCTGGGGGACTAATGAAAAACTGTTTTTT. Encoded protein: CASTLSGGPWGTNEKLFF.

This chain uses TRBV10-3 with TRBJ2-3; 10 bases match TRBD2. The CDR3 consists of 17 residues. V was clipped by 6 bases and J by 2 bases; unmatched bases: 11. The germline gives CDR1 ENHRY, CDR2 SYGVKD. The CDR3 reads CAIRGGGTSGNTDTQYF. DNA for the CDR3: TGTGCCATCAGGGGGGGTGGTACTAGCGGGAACACAGATACGCAGTATTTT.

J is TRBJ2-2 and V is TRBV5-1, with 10 bases lining up with TRBD1. J was trimmed by 5 bases and V by 5 bases; bases with no gene match: 3. The germline V gene encodes CDR1 SGHRS and CDR2 YFSETQ. CDR3 length equals 14 residues. The CDR3 region is CASSLGQGTGELFF. In DNA form, the CDR3 reads TGCGCCAGCAGTCTGGGACAGGGGACCGGGGAGCTGTTTTTT.

V and J are TRBV10-3 and TRBJ1-6; D unclear. In germline, CDR1 is ENHRY, CDR2 SYGVKD. Trimming cost V 7 bases and J 0 bases, with 10 bases left between them. The CDR3 consists of 15 residues. The CDR3 sequence: CAITSGSSYNSPLHF. The CDR3 nucleotides are TGTGCCATCACCTCGGGGAGCTCCTATAATTCACCCCTCCACTTT.

The chain links TRBV3-1 (or the pseudogene TRBV3-2) to TRBJ1-5; weak D call: TRBD1 (5 bases). The CDR3 consists of 12 residues. CDR1 LGHDT and CDR2 YNNKEL come from the germline V gene (reference sequence). V lost 1 base to trimming and J lost 7 bases, with 5 bases between them. CDR3 amino acids: CASSQGGQPQHF. CDR3 in DNA: TGTGCCAGCAGCCAAGGGGGCCAGCCCCAGCATTTT.

The chain recombines TRBV27 with TRBJ1-2, with TRBD1 as a possible D gene (5 bases). The CDR3 spans 14 residues. Trimming removed 5 bases from V and 5 bases from J, with 15 bases in between. Germline CDR1 is MNHEY and CDR2 is SMNVEV (reference sequence). CDR3 sequence (DNA): TGTGCCAGCAGTCCTCAGAGACGGGGGTATGGCTACACCTTC. This translates into CASSPQRRGYGYTF.